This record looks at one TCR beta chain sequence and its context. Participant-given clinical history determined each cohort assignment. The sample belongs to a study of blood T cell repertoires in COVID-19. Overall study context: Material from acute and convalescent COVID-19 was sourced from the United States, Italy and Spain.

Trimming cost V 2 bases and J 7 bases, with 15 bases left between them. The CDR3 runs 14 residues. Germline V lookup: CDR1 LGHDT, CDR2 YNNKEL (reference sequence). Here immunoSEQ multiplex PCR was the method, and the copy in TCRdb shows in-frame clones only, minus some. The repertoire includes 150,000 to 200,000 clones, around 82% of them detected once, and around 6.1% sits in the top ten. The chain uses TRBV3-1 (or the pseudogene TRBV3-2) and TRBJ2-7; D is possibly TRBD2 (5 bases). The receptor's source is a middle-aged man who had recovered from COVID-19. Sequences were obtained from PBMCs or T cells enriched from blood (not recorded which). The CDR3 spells CASSQWLGSGEQYV. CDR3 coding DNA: TGTGCCAGCAGCCAATGGTTAGGGAGCGGTGAGCAGTACGTC.